One sample yielded the 30 T cell receptor beta chains listed below, sequenced in a study of molecular identifiers for immune sequencing clone quantification. TCRdb recomputed calls from the PCR reads with MiXCR, one row per CDR3 protein. Here the sample spans 400,000 to 600,000 distinct CDR3 sequences, about 26% being singletons. The sample taken for sequencing was naive CD8+ T cells from blood, with Jurkat cell RNA spiked in. Regarding subset: FACS-sorted CD8+CD4-CCR7+CD45RA+ naive T cells. These receptors all stem from a human donor in good health. Some libraries in this study had Jurkat cell RNA spiked in.

The rearrangement links TRBV7-2 to TRBJ2-3, with 7 bases that match TRBD2. This CDR3 is 17 amino acids long. Looked up from germline, CDR1 is SGHTA and CDR2 is FQGNSA. J gave up 3 bases and V 10 bases, and 19 bases lay outside the gene matches. CDR3 bases: TGTGCCACCAAAACGACCTCAGCGGGGCCCATGACAGATACGCAGTATTTT. This sequence encodes CATKTTSAGPMTDTQYF.

The J gene is TRBJ2-2, the V gene TRBV13; D uncertain. Germline lookup yields CDR1 PRHDT and CDR2 FYEKMQ (reference sequence). Trimming removed 4 bases at V and 2 bases at J, with 8 bases between. The CDR3 spans 14 residues. The CDR3 sequence: CASSYGDNTGELFF. The DNA for the CDR3 is TGTGCCAGCAGCTACGGAGATAACACCGGGGAGCTGTTTTTT.

This clonotype was picked up a small number of times. CDR3 loop: CASSWVGGQETQYF. In DNA, the CDR3 is TGTGCCAGCAGTTGGGTTGGGGGGCAAGAGACCCAGTACTTC. The chain recombines TRBV27 with TRBJ2-5, with TRBD2 as a possible D gene (6 bases). This CDR3 is 14 amino acids long. V was clipped by 4 bases and J by 2 bases, with 11 bases between them. From germline, CDR1 is MNHEY and CDR2 SMNVEV (reference sequence).

This clonotype was observed a handful of times. V usage is TRBV6-2 or TRBV6-3 and J usage is TRBJ2-2; D may match TRBD1 or TRBD2 (5 bases each). This CDR3 has 18 residues. Between the trimmed V and J ends, which lost 6 bases and 1 base, there was a span of 21 bases. CDR1 and CDR2 (germline): MNHEY, SVGEGT. The DNA of the CDR3 is TGTGCCAGCAGGATTTCATTCGGGACCGTAAAGAACACCGGGGAGCTGTTTTTT. Translated: CASRISFGTVKNTGELFF.

The chain combines TRBV10-3 with TRBJ1-1; D gene ambiguous. CDR3 size: 14 residues. V lost 0 bases to trimming and J lost 2 bases, with 7 bases between them. The germline gives CDR1 ENHRY, CDR2 SYGVKD. CDR3 nucleotides: TGTGCCATCAGTGAGTCACGGGGAAACACTGAAGCTTTCTTT. Its translation is CAISESRGNTEAFF.

This clonotype was seen just once. This chain connects TRBV4-3 to TRBJ1-2; 10 nucleotides line up with TRBD1. J gave up 4 bases and V 1 base, and 9 bases lay outside the gene matches. CDR1 and CDR2 from the germline V gene are LGHNA and YSLEER. The CDR3 runs 17 residues. CDR3 nucleotides: TGCGCCAGCAGCCAAGTGGGACAGGGGCTGTCGGTCTATGGCTACACCTTC. Protein: CASSQVGQGLSVYGYTF.

Notes on this clonotype: This sequence may be a read error, since a much larger clone differs from it by one base. The genes are TRBV27 and TRBJ2-2; the D gene is possibly TRBD1 (5 bases). This CDR3 has 16 amino acids. Germline CDR1 MNHEY, CDR2 SMNVEV (reference sequence). Trimming removed 8 bases at V and 0 bases at J, with 16 bases between. The CDR3 spells CASGAGLMANTGELFF. As DNA, the CDR3 is TGTGCCAGCGGAGCAGGGCTAATGGCGAACACCGGGGAGCTGTTTTTT.

This clonotype was counted at least ten times. The rearrangement joins TRBV6-2 or TRBV6-3 to TRBJ1-4; D ambiguous. Deletions cut 6 bases from V and 7 bases from J, with 21 bases between. Germline CDR1 reads MNHEY; CDR2 reads SVGEGT. The CDR3 length is 16 residues. The CDR3 sequence: CASSSENPRAVEKLFF. CDR3 nucleotides: TGTGCCAGCAGCTCCGAAAATCCACGGGCGGTTGAAAAACTGTTTTTT.

As to this clonotype: Just one base apart from a much larger clone, this may be a read error. V is TRBV6-2 or TRBV6-3 and J is TRBJ2-2, with 8 bases that match TRBD1. This CDR3 has 15 amino acids. Germline assignment: CDR1 MNHEY and CDR2 SVGEGT. CDR3 residues: CASSYGTGYTGELVF. CDR3 bases: TGTGCCAGCAGTTACGGGACAGGTTACACCGGGGAGCTGGTTTTT.

This clonotype was found many times. The chain recombines TRBV9 with TRBJ2-3, with TRBD2 matching 9 bases. V was pared by 4 bases and J by 3 bases, with 9 bases of the junction left unmatched. Germline CDR1 and CDR2: SGDLS and YYNGEE. The CDR3 consists of 16 residues. CDR3 DNA: TGTGCCAGCAGCTTACAGACTAGCGGAGTAACAGATACGCAGTATTTT. As protein: CASSLQTSGVTDTQYF.

The sample holds many counts of this clonotype. The V and J genes are TRBV30 and TRBJ2-1; D gene ambiguous. The CDR3 contains 12 residues. Germline V gene sequence: CDR1 GTSNPN, CDR2 SVGIG (reference sequence). The ends were cut back, 3 bases at V and 5 bases at J, with 8 bases in the middle. CDR3 coding DNA: TGTGCCTGGAGGCCCGAGAACAATGAGCAGTTCTTC. It yields the protein CAWRPENNEQFF.

V gene TRBV11-2 combines with J gene TRBJ2-7, with a weak D call TRBD2 (6 bases). Germline CDR1 and CDR2: SGHAT and FQNNGV. This CDR3 comprises 13 residues. Trimming removed 3 bases at V and 5 bases at J, with 11 bases between. CDR3 coding DNA: TGTGCCAGCAGCTTGACTAGACCCCACGAGCAGTACTTC. Translated: CASSLTRPHEQYF. Using reference TRBV11-2 and TRBJ2-7 for the parts outside the CDR3, the full variable domain is EAGVAQSPRYKIIEKRQSVAFWCNPISGHATLYWYQQILGQGPKLLIQFQNNGVVDDSQLPKDRFSAERLKGVDSTLKIQPAKLEDSAVYLCASSLTRPHEQYFGPGTRLTVT.

J is TRBJ2-5 and V is TRBV6-2 or TRBV6-3; no firm D call. Between the trimmed V and J ends, which lost 8 bases and 0 bases, there was a span of 10 bases. Germline V gene sequence: CDR1 MNHEY, CDR2 SVGEGT. There are 13 residues in the CDR3. The CDR3 sequence is CASADPDQETQYF. Here the CDR3 DNA reads TGTGCCAGCGCCGACCCAGACCAAGAGACCCAGTACTTC.

Comments on this clonotype: A much larger clone differs from this one at a single base, so this may be a read error. The V and J genes are TRBV2 and TRBJ2-5; 11 positions agree with TRBD2. Trimming removed 9 bases from V and 1 base from J; junction bases left unmatched: 13. This CDR3 is 17 amino acids long. From germline, CDR1 is SNHLY and CDR2 FYNNEI. The CDR3 spells CASGALTSGGFQETQYF. The DNA of the CDR3 is TGTGCCAGTGGGGCTCTAACTAGCGGGGGCTTCCAAGAGACCCAGTACTTC.

This clonotype occurred a few times. The chain employs TRBV6-6 and TRBJ2-7; 7 bases map to TRBD2. Germline CDR1 MNHNY, CDR2 SVGAGI (reference sequence). V shed 4 bases, J shed 4 bases, and the junction held 13 bases outside the gene matches. This CDR3 is built from 16 residues. The CDR3 loop reads CASSSLGEGEGYEQYF. DNA for the CDR3: TGTGCCAGCAGTTCCCTGGGGGAGGGAGAGGGTTACGAGCAGTACTTC.

Remarks on this clonotype: A much larger clonotype is one base distant, so this may be a read error. The chain employs TRBV29-1 and TRBJ2-1; 9 positions agree with TRBD2. Looked up from germline, CDR1 is SQVTM and CDR2 is ANQGSEA. The CDR3 runs to 16 residues. The V and J ends lost 4 bases and 5 bases, in that order; junction bases with no gene match: 12. CDR3 in DNA: TGCAGCGTTGGACTAGAGTATAGCGGGGGTCACAATGAGCAGTTCTTC. Its protein product is CSVGLEYSGGHNEQFF.

Only a few counts were recorded for this clonotype. This chain joins TRBV10-3 and TRBJ2-7; 7 nucleotides line up with TRBD1. Germline V gene data show CDR1 as ENHRY and CDR2 as SYGVKD. This CDR3 spans 12 amino acids. The V and J ends lost 5 bases and 2 bases, in that order; junction bases with no gene match: 0. CDR3 DNA: TGTGCCATCAGTACAGGGGCCTACGAGCAGTACTTC. This encodes CAISTGAYEQYF.

This clonotype has only a few counts. The CDR3 loop reads CASSQSQSSYNSPLHF. The DNA of the CDR3 is TGCGCCAGCAGCCAATCCCAAAGCTCCTATAATTCACCCCTCCACTTT. The genes are TRBV4-3 and TRBJ1-6, with D unresolved. V lost 2 bases and J 0 bases, leaving 8 bases between the germline ends. The germline gives CDR1 LGHNA, CDR2 YSLEER. This CDR3 spans 16 amino acids.

Details on this clonotype: A much larger clone sits a single nucleotide away, making a read error possible. This sequence joins TRBV28 and TRBJ1-1, with unresolved D. Per germline, CDR1 MDHEN and CDR2 SYDVKM. CDR3 length: 14 residues. The CDR3 coding sequence is TGTGTCAGCAGTTCCCGGATGTTCGACACTGAAGCTTTCTTT. Its protein product is CVSSSRMFDTEAFF.

This clonotype was detected a few times. This chain connects TRBV7-6 to TRBJ2-1, with 8 bases aligning to TRBD2. This CDR3 contains 15 residues. J was trimmed by 8 bases and V by 4 bases; bases with no gene match: 10. The V gene's germline CDR1 is SGHVS and CDR2 FNYEAQ. CDR3 sequence: CASSSGGGLIDEQFF. DNA for the CDR3: TGTGCCAGCAGCTCCGGGGGGGGGCTTATAGATGAGCAGTTCTTC.

The genes are TRBV12-3 or TRBV12-4 and TRBJ1-1; TRBD1 aligns across 9 bases. CDR3 length: 15 amino acids. V lost 3 bases, J lost 4 bases, and 6 bases stayed unmatched. CDR3 nucleotide sequence: TGTGCCAGCAGTTTCCCGGACAGGGGAGGCACTGAAGCTTTCTTT. Its translation is CASSFPDRGGTEAFF.

This clonotype was seen a handful of times. CDR3 sequence: CASSLEASGSSGANVLTF. CDR3 in DNA: TGTGCCAGCAGCTTAGAGGCTAGCGGGAGTAGTGGGGCCAACGTCCTGACTTTC. The V call is TRBV7-2, the J call TRBJ2-6; 10 nucleotides align to TRBD2. This CDR3 has 18 amino acids. The V gene end was trimmed by 1 base and the J gene end by 3 bases; junction bases not matched to a gene: 6. CDR1 and CDR2 (germline): SGHTA, FQGNSA.

The V and J genes are TRBV27 and TRBJ1-2, with 8 positions matching TRBD1. Germline assignment: CDR1 MNHEY and CDR2 SMNVEV (reference sequence). The V gene end was trimmed by 5 bases and the J gene end by 7 bases; junction bases not matched to a gene: 9. The CDR3 spans 14 residues. This CDR3 reads CASSTIQGGRGYTF. The DNA for the CDR3 is TGTGCCAGCAGTACAATACAGGGGGGTCGTGGCTACACCTTC.

This clonotype was seen at least ten times. The rearrangement uses TRBV29-1 and TRBJ1-1; D gene unclear. Deletions cut 0 bases from V and 3 bases from J, with 17 bases between. Germline CDR1 is SQVTM and CDR2 is ANQGSEA. CDR3 length equals 16 residues. In nucleotides, the CDR3 is TGCAGCGTTGAAGATCGTATAGGGAGGCACGACACTGAAGCTTTCTTT. Translating it yields CSVEDRIGRHDTEAFF.

In the case of this clonotype: One base away lies a much larger clone, so this may be a sequencing read error. The chain links TRBV7-6 to TRBJ2-3; D gene ambiguous. The germline CDR1 and CDR2 sequences are SGHVS and FNYEAQ. This CDR3 is built from 15 residues. CDR3 DNA: TGTGCCAGCAGCTTATATTCTGGGGTCACAGATACGCAGAATTTT. It yields the protein CASSLYSGVTDTQNF.

This clonotype turned up a few times. The chain recombines TRBV28 with TRBJ2-7; TRBD1 aligns across 11 bases. The V gene's germline CDR1 is MDHEN and CDR2 SYDVKM. Losses at the gene ends were 5 bases for V and 7 bases for J; bases not matched to a gene: 7. The CDR3 is 14 amino acids. DNA of the CDR3: TGTGCCAGCAGTCAGGACAGGGGGCGCAGTGAGCAGTACTTC. Protein: CASSQDRGRSEQYF.

The sample holds a few counts of this clonotype. This chain joins TRBV9 and TRBJ1-3; D perhaps matches TRBD1 (6 bases). There are 16 residues in the CDR3. CDR1 SGDLS and CDR2 YYNGEE come from the germline V gene. Trimming shortened V by 4 bases and J by 0 bases, and 14 bases separated the two germline ends. In DNA, the CDR3 is TGTGCCAGCAGCACCCTGACAGGCCTCTCTGGAAACACCATATATTTT. This sequence encodes CASSTLTGLSGNTIYF.

About this clonotype itself: A much larger clone lies a single base off, so this may be a read error. The chain combines TRBV6-5 with TRBJ2-1; 7 nucleotides agree with TRBD2. The CDR3 totals 15 residues. Germline V CDR1 and CDR2: MNHEY, SVGAGI. The CDR3 DNA sequence: TGTGCCAGCTGTTACTCGACCACAGCGGGGAATGAGCAGTTCTTC. Its protein product is CASCYSTTAGNEQFF.

This clonotype showed up many times. This chain uses TRBV7-2 with TRBJ2-1; 10 nucleotides align to TRBD1. The junction had 10 bases not matched to a gene; V was cut back by 3 bases and J by 8 bases. The length of the CDR3 is 16 residues. Looked up from germline, CDR1 is SGHTA and CDR2 is FQGNSA. CDR3 in amino acids: CASSLTGTGVFDEQFF. DNA of the CDR3: TGTGCCAGCAGCTTGACCGGGACAGGGGTCTTCGATGAGCAGTTCTTC.

For this clonotype: A read error is possible here, since a much larger clone lies one base away. The chain employs TRBV2 and TRBJ1-1, with D perhaps TRBD1 (6 bases). The CDR3 has 13 amino acids. V lost 3 bases and J 10 bases, leaving 15 bases between the germline ends. Germline V gene lookup returns CDR1 SNHLY and CDR2 FYNNEI. CDR3 in DNA: TGTGCCAGCAGTGACGGACAGACGTTTGGAGCTTTCTTT. It encodes CASSDGQTFGAFF.